This record covers a single T cell receptor beta chain. The assay was immunoSEQ multiplex PCR, and TCRdb's table has in-frame clones only and misses some. Of about 71,000 clones listed, 88% are singletons. This specimen comes from a study of technical replicates of blood from a handful of donors. The CDR3 runs to 17 residues. The V segment lost 4 bases and the J segment 8 bases; nucleotides outside the gene matches: 15. CDR1 and CDR2 from the germline V gene are SGHRS and YFSETQ. The rearrangement joins TRBV5-1 to TRBJ2-1; 10 nucleotides match TRBD2. Sequencing used PBMCs. This TCR was recovered from a human donor in good health. Some clones in this sample may be carry-over from other donors' samples. CDR3 protein: CASSQPRGAGGAHEQFF. Written as DNA, the CDR3 is TGCGCCAGCAGCCAACCTCGAGGAGCGGGAGGGGCCCATGAGCAGTTCTTC.